Listed below are T cell receptor beta chains from one sample, sequenced in a study of post-analysis software for immune sequencing data. TCRdb itself ran the PCR reads through MiXCR, one entry per CDR3 protein. The sample includes hundreds of thousands of distinct CDR3 sequences, around 53% of them seen just once. The specimen was blood. These receptors were taken from a girl between 10 and 17 years old with multiple sclerosis. Each CDR3 is given with its conserved first and last residue. A D gene is named only where the DNA matches it firmly. Not all rows give a size; the values are once, few, many and, for expanded clones, a class.

J,D,V,size,CDR3,DNA
TRBJ2-3,-,TRBV6-1,-,CASRQQGPSKDTQYF,TGTGCCAGCAGACAACAGGGACCCTCTAAAGATACGCAGTATTTT
TRBJ2-1,-,TRBV25-1,-,CASSEWGGGSYNEQFF,TGTGCCAGCAGTGAATGGGGAGGGGGGTCCTACAATGAGCAGTTCTTC
TRBJ1-2,TRBD1,TRBV20-1,few,CSASDAQGNYGYTF,TGCAGTGCTAGCGATGCACAGGGGAACTATGGCTACACCTTC
TRBJ2-6,-,TRBV5-5,few,CASSSNAGTGANVLTF,TGTGCCAGCAGCTCGAATGCAGGGACTGGGGCCAACGTCCTGACTTTC
TRBJ2-4,TRBD1,TRBV29-1,-,CSVEGGTVAKNIQYF,TGCAGCGTTGAAGGAGGGACAGTAGCCAAAAACATTCAGTACTTC
TRBJ1-2,-,TRBV15,-,CATSRDRRGLSYGYTF,TGTGCCACCAGCAGAGATCGGAGGGGCCTTTCTTATGGCTACACCTTC
TRBJ2-3,-,TRBV20-1,few,CSASGGRTRTDTQYF,TGCAGTGCTAGTGGTGGGAGGACTCGCACAGATACGCAGTATTTT
TRBJ2-7,TRBD1,TRBV29-1,few,CSVWDSSYEQYF,TGCAGCGTCTGGGACAGCTCCTACGAGCAGTACTTC
TRBJ2-1,TRBD1,TRBV5-1,few,CASSHGQGYNEQFF,TGCGCCAGCAGCCATGGACAGGGATACAATGAGCAGTTCTTC
TRBJ2-7,TRBD2,TRBV15,few,CATSLQLAGEVEQYF,TGTGCCACCAGCTTACAACTAGCGGGAGAGGTCGAGCAGTACTTC
TRBJ2-7,-,TRBV20-1,-,CSARYGGTASSYEQYF,TGCAGTGCTCGTTACGGTGGGACCGCCAGCTCCTACGAGCAGTACTTC
TRBJ2-5,-,TRBV29-1,once,CSVWSGEATQYF,TGCAGCGTCTGGTCGGGAGAAGCGACCCAGTACTTC
TRBJ2-3,TRBD2,TRBV5-6,few,CASSRTSGFFTDTQYF,TGTGCCAGCAGCCGAACTAGCGGGTTCTTCACAGATACGCAGTATTTT
TRBJ1-2,-,TRBV12-3/TRBV12-4,-,CASTPGVGYGYTF,TGTGCCAGCACCCCAGGGGTTGGCTATGGCTACACCTTC
TRBJ2-7,-,TRBV9,few,CASSESLGRGSREQYF,TGTGCCAGCAGCGAATCCCTTGGACGGGGAAGCCGCGAGCAGTACTTC
TRBJ1-6,-,TRBV7-9,-,CASSPTFWDRGRGDNSPLHF,TGTGCCAGCAGCCCCACGTTTTGGGACCGCGGACGCGGTGATAATTCACCCCTCCACTTT
TRBJ2-1,-,TRBV7-7,few,CASSSDVATSEQFF,TGTGCTAGCAGCTCGGACGTAGCTACTAGTGAGCAGTTCTTC
TRBJ2-3,-,TRBV9,few,CASSGRDHTTDTQYF,TGTGCCAGCAGCGGGCGCGACCACACCACAGATACGCAGTATTTT
TRBJ2-7,-,TRBV4-1,-,CASSQIQVAVYEQYF,TGCGCCAGCAGCCAAATCCAAGTGGCGGTCTACGAGCAGTACTTC
TRBJ2-3,-,TRBV29-1,-,CTPRRDRTSTDTQYF,TGCACCCCAAGGCGGGACAGAACTAGCACAGATACGCAGTATTTT
TRBJ2-1,-,TRBV7-9,-,CASSTTHYEQFF,TGTGCCAGCAGCACAACTCACTATGAGCAGTTCTTC
TRBJ2-7,-,TRBV6-5,-,CASMSLQMRLYEQYF,TGTGCCAGCATGTCCCTCCAGATGAGGTTGTACGAGCAGTACTTC
TRBJ2-1,-,TRBV20-1,-,CSARDPPVGLDHNEQFF,TGCAGTGCTAGAGATCCCCCCGTGGGGCTAGACCACAATGAGCAGTTCTTC
TRBJ2-5,-,TRBV20-1,few,CSASHLFEHSKETQYF,TGCAGTGCTAGTCATCTGTTCGAACACTCGAAAGAGACCCAGTACTTC
TRBJ1-6,TRBD1,TRBV7-3,-,CASSKTGAVVPLHF,TGTGCCAGCAGCAAGACAGGGGCGGTCGTTCCCCTCCACTTT
TRBJ2-3,-,TRBV29-1,-,CSVSPTDTQYF,TGCAGCGTTTCTCCCACGGATACGCAGTATTTT
TRBJ1-4,-,TRBV6-1,-,CASSLPGQLFF,TGTGCCAGCAGCCTCCCCGGCCAACTGTTTTTT
TRBJ1-5,TRBD1,TRBV20-1,-,CSARTQGDSNQPQHF,TGCAGTGCTAGAACACAGGGGGATAGCAATCAGCCCCAGCATTTT
TRBJ2-3,TRBD1,TRBV7-6,-,CASKHRQGGSDTQYF,TGTGCCAGCAAACATAGACAGGGTGGGTCAGATACGCAGTATTTT